The sequence of this T cell receptor beta chain was determined in a study of graft-versus-host responses after intestinal transplantation. The overall study: For around 3 years after anti-thymocyte globulin induction, all recipients took tacrolimus and steroids.

TCRdb's copy holds only in-frame clones and misses some; the assay was immunoSEQ multiplex PCR. The data hold roughly 99,000 clones, with more than 70% observed a single time. The sequenced sample was PBMCs, obtained 255 days after intestinal transplant. The TCR originated in a human patient who received an intestinal transplant, so some T cells may come from the graft donor.

CDR3 region: CASSQGTSVSETQYF. CDR3 bases: TGCGCCAGCAGCCAAGGGACTAGCGTCTCAGAGACCCAGTACTTC. The J gene is TRBJ2-5, the V gene TRBV4-1, with TRBD2 identical over 9 bases. The CDR3 has 15 amino acids. V shed 1 base, J shed 4 bases, and the junction held 4 bases outside the gene matches. Germline assignment: CDR1 MGHRA and CDR2 YSYEKL.